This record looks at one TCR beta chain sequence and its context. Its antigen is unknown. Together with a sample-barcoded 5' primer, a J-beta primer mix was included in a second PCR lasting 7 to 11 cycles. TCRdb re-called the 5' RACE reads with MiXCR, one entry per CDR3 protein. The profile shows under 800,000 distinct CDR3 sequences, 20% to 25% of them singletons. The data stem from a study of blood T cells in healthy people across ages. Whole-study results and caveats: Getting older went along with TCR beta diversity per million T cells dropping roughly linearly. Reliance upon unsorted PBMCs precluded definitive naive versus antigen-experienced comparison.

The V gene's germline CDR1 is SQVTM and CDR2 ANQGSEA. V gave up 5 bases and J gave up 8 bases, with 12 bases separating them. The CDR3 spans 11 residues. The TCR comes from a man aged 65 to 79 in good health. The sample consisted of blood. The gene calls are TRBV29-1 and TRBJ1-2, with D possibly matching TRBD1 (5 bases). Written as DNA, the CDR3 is TGCAGCGTTTCCGGGACTTGGGGCTACACCTTC. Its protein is CSVSGTWGYTF.